A selection of T cell receptor beta chains follows, all from one sample in a study of blood T cells in healthy people across ages. TCRdb reanalysed the 5' RACE reads using MiXCR and keeps one entry per CDR3 protein. This sample has some 800,000 distinct CDR3 sequences, with roughly 25% found just once. This sample was shared with a second study, whose subject was T cells of mothers and their children.

The sequenced sample was blood. Receptors were obtained from a boy aged 5-17 years in good health. Each CDR3 is given with its conserved first and last residue. The D gene is left open where the match is weak. Not all rows give a size; the values are once, few, many and, for expanded clones, a class.

NA,TRBJ2-1,NA,TRBV7-2,CASSSGGVSSYNEQFF,TGTGCCAGCAGTTCCGGCGGGGTCTCCTCCTACAATGAGCAGTTCTTC
NA,TRBJ1-4,NA,TRBV20-1,CNARDPHLEGEKLFF,TGCAATGCTAGAGATCCGCATTTGGAAGGAGAAAAACTGTTTTTT
TRBD1,TRBJ1-1,NA,TRBV6-6,CASSDSRTGRGTEAFF,TGTGCCAGCAGTGACTCCCGGACAGGGCGGGGCACTGAAGCTTTCTTT
NA,TRBJ2-7,few,TRBV29-1,CSYRDSYEQYF,TGCAGCTACCGGGACTCCTACGAGCAGTACTTC
TRBD1,TRBJ2-7,NA,TRBV20-1,CSAAFGGTGIPYEQYF,TGCAGTGCTGCCTTCGGAGGGACAGGGATTCCCTACGAGCAGTACTTC
NA,TRBJ2-2,few,TRBV5-1,CASKGQRKDTGELFF,TGCGCCAGCAAAGGCCAGCGAAAAGACACCGGGGAGCTGTTTTTT
NA,TRBJ2-5,few,TRBV20-1,CSARDPPAGQETQYF,TGCAGTGCTAGAGATCCGCCAGCCGGGCAAGAGACCCAGTACTTC
NA,TRBJ1-2,NA,TRBV7-2,CASSSRFWGTGDSYTF,TGTGCCAGCAGCTCTCGCTTTTGGGGCACCGGAGATAGCTACACCTTC
NA,TRBJ1-2,NA,TRBV29-1,CSVEPDIYGYTF,TGCAGCGTTGAGCCTGACATATATGGCTACACCTTC
TRBD2,TRBJ2-3,few,TRBV7-8,CASSLARLAGGDTQYF,TGTGCCAGCAGCTTAGCGAGACTAGCGGGGGGTGATACGCAGTATTTT
NA,TRBJ2-6,few,TRBV28,CASSSAGFGSGANVLTF,TGTGCCAGCAGTTCGGCAGGGTTTGGCTCTGGGGCCAACGTCCTGACTTTC
NA,TRBJ1-2,NA,TRBV5-1,CASSVGTAGHGYTF,TGCGCCAGCAGCGTTGGGACCGCGGGGCATGGCTACACCTTC
TRBD1,TRBJ1-2,NA,TRBV12-3/TRBV12-4,CASTLTRDRGVLLTKTYGYTF,TGTGCCAGCACATTAACTCGGGACAGGGGAGTACTCCTCACGAAAACTTATGGCTACACCTTC
NA,TRBJ2-3,NA,TRBV28,CASSLPTHSGPTRTDTQYF,TGTGCCAGCAGCCTTCCAACCCACAGCGGGCCGACGCGCACAGATACGCAGTATTTT
NA,TRBJ2-7,NA,TRBV18,CASSKNRDEQYF,TGTGCCAGCTCAAAGAACAGGGACGAGCAGTACTTC
NA,TRBJ2-5,NA,TRBV15,CATSRDRRKETQYF,TGTGCCACCAGCAGAGATAGGAGGAAAGAGACCCAGTACTTC
TRBD1,TRBJ1-2,few,TRBV2,CASSEGQGMNYGYTF,TGTGCCAGCAGTGAAGGACAGGGCATGAACTATGGCTACACCTTC
NA,TRBJ2-5,NA,TRBV28,CASSLVGDLKTQYF,TGTGCCAGCAGCCTCGTGGGGGATTTGAAGACCCAGTACTTC
NA,TRBJ2-7,NA,TRBV7-6,CASSLAPAHYEQYF,TGTGCCAGCAGCTTAGCACCCGCACATTACGAGCAGTACTTC
TRBD2,TRBJ2-3,few,TRBV4-1,CASSQAEGTSGLEDTQYF,TGCGCCAGCAGCCAAGCTGAGGGGACTAGCGGCCTAGAGGATACGCAGTATTTT